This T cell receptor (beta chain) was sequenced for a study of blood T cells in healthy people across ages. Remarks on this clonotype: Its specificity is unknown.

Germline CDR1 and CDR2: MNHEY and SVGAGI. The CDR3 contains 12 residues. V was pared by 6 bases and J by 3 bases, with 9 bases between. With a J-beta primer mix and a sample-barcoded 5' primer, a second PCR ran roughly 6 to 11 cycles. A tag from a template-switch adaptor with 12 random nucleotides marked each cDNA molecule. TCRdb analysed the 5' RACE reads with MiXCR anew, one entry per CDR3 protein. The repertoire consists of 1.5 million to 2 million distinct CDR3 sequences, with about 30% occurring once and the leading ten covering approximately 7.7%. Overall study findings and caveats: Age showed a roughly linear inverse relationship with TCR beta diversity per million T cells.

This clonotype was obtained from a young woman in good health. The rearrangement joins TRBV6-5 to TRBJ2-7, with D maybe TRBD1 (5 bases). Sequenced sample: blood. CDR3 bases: TGTGCCAGCAGAGCGACAGACTACGAGCAGTACTTC. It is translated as CASRATDYEQYF.